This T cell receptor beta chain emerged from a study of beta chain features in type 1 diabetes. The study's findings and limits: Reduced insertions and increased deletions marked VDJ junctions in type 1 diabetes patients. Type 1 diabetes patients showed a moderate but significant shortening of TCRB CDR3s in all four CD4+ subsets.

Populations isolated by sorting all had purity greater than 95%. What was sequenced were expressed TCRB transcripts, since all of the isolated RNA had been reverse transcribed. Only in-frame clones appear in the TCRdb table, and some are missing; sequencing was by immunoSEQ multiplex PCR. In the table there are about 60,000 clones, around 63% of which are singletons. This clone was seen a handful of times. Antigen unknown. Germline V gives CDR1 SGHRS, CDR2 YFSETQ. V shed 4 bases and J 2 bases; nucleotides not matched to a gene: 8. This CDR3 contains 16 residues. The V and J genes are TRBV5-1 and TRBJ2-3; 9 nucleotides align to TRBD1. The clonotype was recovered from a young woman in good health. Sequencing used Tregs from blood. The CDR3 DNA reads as TGCGCCAGCAGCGGCTACGGGACAGGGTCCACAGATACGCAGTATTTT. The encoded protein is CASSGYGTGSTDTQYF.